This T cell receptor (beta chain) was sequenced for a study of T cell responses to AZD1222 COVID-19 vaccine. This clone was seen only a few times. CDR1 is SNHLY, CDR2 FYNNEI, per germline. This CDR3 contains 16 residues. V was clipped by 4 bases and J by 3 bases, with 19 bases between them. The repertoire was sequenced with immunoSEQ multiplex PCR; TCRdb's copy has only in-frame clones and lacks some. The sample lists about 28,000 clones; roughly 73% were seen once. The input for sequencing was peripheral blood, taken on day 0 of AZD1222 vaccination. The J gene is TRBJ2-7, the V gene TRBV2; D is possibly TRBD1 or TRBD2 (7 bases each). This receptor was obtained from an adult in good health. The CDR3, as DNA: TGTGCCAGCAGTGGGAGCGGGGACAGACCATTCTACGAGCAGTACTTC. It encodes CASSGSGDRPFYEQYF.